These 27 T cell receptor beta chains share one sample of origin, sequenced in a study of control samples from healthy donors and cancer patients. Data came from immunoSEQ multiplex PCR; TCRdb stores just in-frame clones and leaves some out. Of more than 150,000 clones in the sample, approximately 92% are singletons; the top ten hold roughly 1.5%. Sequencing was carried out using blood. All receptors come from a man younger than 35 in good health.

The CDR3 nucleotides are TGTGCCTGGGCCCACGGGACAGGGGGCACTGAAGCTTTCTTT. It is translated as CAWAHGTGGTEAFF. The chain employs TRBV30 and TRBJ1-1; 11 bases line up with TRBD1. V was pared by 5 bases and J by 4 bases, with 6 bases of the junction left unmatched. CDR1 and CDR2 from the germline V gene are GTSNPN and SVGIG (reference sequence). The CDR3 length is 14 residues.

This chain joins TRBV2 and TRBJ2-2; 7 bases line up with TRBD1. J gave up 1 base and V 8 bases, and 4 bases lay outside the gene matches. This CDR3 region has 14 residues. Germline V gene sequence: CDR1 SNHLY, CDR2 FYNNEI. CDR3 sequence (DNA): TGTGCCAGCCAAAGGACAGGGAACACCGGGGAGCTGTTTTTT. Amino acid sequence: CASQRTGNTGELFF.

V and J are TRBV3-1 (or the pseudogene TRBV3-2) and TRBJ2-7, with D maybe TRBD2 (7 bases). Trimming removed 2 bases from V and 7 bases from J, with 27 bases in between. This CDR3 contains 18 residues. Germline V gives CDR1 LGHDT, CDR2 YNNKEL (reference sequence). Here the CDR3 reads CASSQPLGRGGGSGEQYF. The CDR3 nucleotides read TGTGCCAGCAGCCAACCCTTAGGCAGGGGAGGGGGGTCTGGTGAGCAGTACTTC.

The rearrangement joins TRBV3-1 (or the pseudogene TRBV3-2) to TRBJ1-4; D is unclear. The germline CDR1 and CDR2 sequences are LGHDT and YNNKEL (reference sequence). Between the trimmed V and J ends, which lost 4 bases and 3 bases, there was a span of 9 bases. This CDR3 is built from 14 residues. The CDR3 here is CASSLGTSNEKLFF. The CDR3 coding sequence is TGTGCCAGCAGCCTGGGAACATCTAATGAAAAACTGTTTTTT.

The V gene is TRBV12-3 or TRBV12-4, the J gene TRBJ1-1; D unclear. Trimming stripped 7 bases from V and 2 bases from J, with 11 bases between. The CDR3 length is 13 residues. The DNA of the CDR3 is TGTGCCAGCACCCCCCGGGCCAACACTGAAGCTTTCTTT. This encodes CASTPRANTEAFF.

The chain recombines TRBV10-3 with TRBJ1-1; no definite D call. The germline V and J ends were trimmed by 3 bases and 5 bases, with 19 bases remaining between them. The length of the CDR3 is 16 residues. Germline V gene sequence: CDR1 ENHRY, CDR2 SYGVKD. The CDR3, as DNA: TGTGCCATCAGTGACTTCCTTTACAGTGAACAAACTGAAGCTTTCTTT. Its translation is CAISDFLYSEQTEAFF.

The chain employs TRBV6-5 and TRBJ1-3; the D gene is possibly TRBD1 (5 bases). V shed 2 bases and J shed 2 bases, with 13 bases lying between them. This CDR3 is built from 16 residues. Germline CDR1 MNHEY, CDR2 SVGAGI. This CDR3 is CASSYTSGTAGNTIYF. The DNA of the CDR3 is TGTGCCAGCAGTTACACCTCAGGGACGGCTGGAAACACCATATATTTT.

V is TRBV20-1 and J is TRBJ2-5; D might be TRBD2 (5 bases). Trimming removed 7 bases from V and 1 base from J, with 7 bases in between. Looked up from germline, CDR1 is DFQATT and CDR2 is SNEGSKA (reference sequence). CDR3 length: 11 residues. The CDR3 region is CSGRAQETQYF. For the CDR3, the DNA is TGCAGTGGGCGGGCCCAAGAGACCCAGTACTTC.

The chain joins TRBV24-1 to TRBJ1-1; 9 positions agree with TRBD1. CDR3 length equals 15 residues. Losses at the gene ends were 3 bases for V and 5 bases for J; bases not matched to a gene: 6. Germline lookup yields CDR1 KGHDR and CDR2 SFDVKD. This chain's CDR3 is CATSDPGTGSTEAFF. The CDR3 region has the DNA TGTGCCACCAGTGATCCAGGGACAGGGAGTACTGAAGCTTTCTTT.

The chain links TRBV12-5 to TRBJ2-7, with D maybe TRBD1 (6 bases). In germline, CDR1 is LGHNT, CDR2 FRNRAP. The CDR3 extends over 14 amino acids. V lost 5 bases and J lost 0, with 11 bases in between. The CDR3 nucleotides are TGTGCTAGTGGTGGGGGCAGAAGCTCCTACGAGCAGTACTTC. Amino acid sequence: CASGGGRSSYEQYF.

This clone is a singleton in its sample. The J gene is TRBJ1-1, the V gene TRBV4-1; D gene ambiguous. V lost 4 bases and J lost 3, with 24 bases in between. This CDR3 has 18 amino acids. Per germline, CDR1 MGHRA and CDR2 YSYEKL. CDR3 DNA sequence: TGCGCCAGCAGCCCCCGGGAGCAGGTGGGCTCGGTGGACACTGAAGCTTTCTTT. Protein sequence: CASSPREQVGSVDTEAFF.

Comments on this clone: One end of the junction does not line up with germline, which may come from a read error. The chain combines TRBV4-1 with TRBJ2-6; no reliable D call. Germline loops: CDR1 MGHRA, CDR2 YSYEKL. This CDR3 has 19 amino acids. CDR3 in DNA: TGCGCCAGCAGCCAAGTAGGGATTTTAGGGCCTTCTGAGGCCAACGTCCTGACTTTC. This translates into CASSQVGILGPSEANVLTF.

This clone occurred once. V gene TRBV9 combines with J gene TRBJ1-1, with D perhaps matching TRBD1 (5 bases). Per germline, CDR1 SGDLS and CDR2 YYNGEE. The germline V and J ends were trimmed by 3 bases and 11 bases, with 23 bases remaining between them. The CDR3 consists of 15 residues. DNA for the CDR3: TGTGCCAGCAGCGCGATAACCGGGACCCTCCCTAGGGCTTTCTTT. As protein: CASSAITGTLPRAFF. Combining the CDR3 with reference TRBV9 and TRBJ1-1 gives the whole variable domain DSGVTQTPKHLITATGQRVTLRCSPRSGDLSVYWYQQSLDQGLQFLIQYYNGEERAKGNILERFSAQQFPDLHSELNLSSLELGDSALYFCASSAITGTLPRAFFGQGTRLTVV.

This chain joins TRBV5-4 and TRBJ2-1; a weak D match, TRBD2 (6 bases). From germline, CDR1 is SGHNT and CDR2 YYREEE (reference sequence). Trimming took 2 bases from V and 8 from J, leaving 14 bases between them. The CDR3 sequence is 14 residues long. The CDR3 DNA reads TGTGCCAGCAGCTTAGGTGGCAGGGAGGATGAGCAGTTCTTC. Protein: CASSLGGREDEQFF.

Here the CDR3 reads CASSPRGQKGHEQYF. CDR3 coding DNA: TGTGCCAGTAGTCCTAGGGGACAGAAGGGCCACGAGCAGTACTTC. This sequence joins TRBV19 and TRBJ2-7, with 7 bases fitting TRBD1. This CDR3 has 15 residues. Germline V gives CDR1 LNHDA, CDR2 SQIVND (reference sequence). The J segment lost 5 bases and the V segment lost 5 bases, leaving 12 bases of the junction unmatched.

The chain links TRBV28 to TRBJ1-3; D gene uncertain. This CDR3 spans 16 amino acids. Between the trimmed V and J ends, which lost 6 bases and 0 bases, there was a span of 15 bases. Germline lookup yields CDR1 MDHEN and CDR2 SYDVKM. The CDR3 nucleotides are TGTGCCAGCAGGCGCGCGCAACTGATCTCTGGAAACACCATATATTTT. It yields the protein CASRRAQLISGNTIYF.

The V and J genes are TRBV9 and TRBJ2-1; 9 positions match TRBD2. Unmatched junction bases numbered 7, after V lost 3 bases and J lost 6 bases. CDR3 length: 15 amino acids. Germline CDR1 reads SGDLS; CDR2 reads YYNGEE. CDR3 sequence: CASSGPSGVGNEQFF. In DNA form, the CDR3 reads TGTGCCAGCAGCGGCCCTAGCGGGGTGGGCAATGAGCAGTTCTTC.

V gene TRBV6-6 combines with J gene TRBJ2-3, with 13 bases that match TRBD2. Looked up from germline, CDR1 is MNHNY and CDR2 is SVGAGI (reference sequence). The CDR3 has 20 residues. The V segment lost 6 bases and the J segment 1 base; nucleotides outside the gene matches: 16. The CDR3 DNA reads as TGTGCCAGCAGCCCGCACCGACTAGCGGGGGGAATCCTTGGCACAGATACGCAGTATTTT. Translated: CASSPHRLAGGILGTDTQYF.

This sequence joins TRBV10-3 and TRBJ2-2; maybe TRBD1 (5 bases). Germline CDR1 ENHRY, CDR2 SYGVKD. With 4 bases removed from V and 4 bases from J, the gap between germline ends came to 16 bases. The CDR3 length is 16 residues. CDR3 DNA sequence: TGTGCCATCAGTGGGGGCCAAAGAAGGGGCACCGGGGAGCTGTTTTTT. Translation gives CAISGGQRRGTGELFF.

The chain employs TRBV3-1 (or the pseudogene TRBV3-2) and TRBJ2-4; unclear D gene. This CDR3 spans 15 amino acids. V lost 1 base and J lost 0, with 7 bases in between. Germline V gene data show CDR1 as LGHDT and CDR2 as YNNKEL (reference sequence). The CDR3 spells CASSQGSRAKNIQYF. CDR3 nucleotides: TGTGCCAGCAGCCAAGGATCTCGAGCCAAAAACATTCAGTACTTC.

This clone was counted a single time. The V gene is TRBV7-9, the J gene TRBJ1-6, with D unclear. The V and J ends lost 2 bases and 9 bases respectively, with 14 bases between them. This CDR3 spans 15 amino acids. The V gene's germline CDR1 is SEHNR and CDR2 FQNEAQ (reference sequence). CDR3 coding DNA: TGTGCCAGCAGCTTATCTGTCGGAGGGTCTTCACCCCTCCACTTT. This codes for CASSLSVGGSSPLHF.

The chain uses TRBV18 and TRBJ2-1; TRBD2 matches at 7 bases. The germline V gene encodes CDR1 KGHSH and CDR2 LQKENI. With 0 bases clipped from V and 7 bases from J, the junction kept 12 bases outside the gene matches. The CDR3 length is 17 residues. Here the CDR3 DNA reads TGTGCCAGCTCACCACCAATATTCGCTAGCGGCGGGAATGAGCAGTTCTTC. Translated: CASSPPIFASGGNEQFF. Complete variable domain (other parts from reference TRBV18 and TRBJ2-1): NAGVMQNPRHLVRRRGQEARLRCSPMKGHSHVYWYRQLPEEGLKFMVYLQKENIIDESGMPKERFSAEFPKEGPSILRIQQVVRGDSAAYFCASSPPIFASGGNEQFFGPGTRLTVL.

This rearrangement joins TRBV11-2 to TRBJ1-1; 7 positions match TRBD1. Trimming cost V 3 bases and J 2 bases; bases outside gene matches: 3. The germline gives CDR1 SGHAT, CDR2 FQNNGV. CDR3 length: 14 amino acids. The CDR3 DNA reads as TGTGCCAGCAGCTTCAGGACAGGAAACACTGAAGCTTTCTTT. It translates to CASSFRTGNTEAFF.

This sequence joins TRBV11-3 and TRBJ2-2; 9 nucleotides align to TRBD2. Looked up from germline, CDR1 is SGHNT and CDR2 is YENEEA. J was trimmed by 8 bases and V by 5 bases; bases with no gene match: 9. This CDR3 has 15 residues. CDR3 nucleotide sequence: TGTGCCAGCAGCGCCCCTAGCGGGGTAGAAGGGGAGCTGTTTTTT. It is translated as CASSAPSGVEGELFF. Full variable domain (outside the CDR3, taken from reference TRBV11-3 and TRBJ2-2): EAGVVQSPRYKIIEKKQPVAFWCNPISGHNTLYWYLQNLGQGPELLIRYENEEAVDDSQLPKDRFSAERLKGVDSTLKIQPAELGDSAVYLCASSAPSGVEGELFFGEGSRLTVL.

The chain joins TRBV30 to TRBJ2-5; TRBD1 agrees at 8 bases. Germline V gene sequence: CDR1 GTSNPN, CDR2 SVGIG (reference sequence). The CDR3 spans 14 residues. Losses at the gene ends were 2 bases for V and 1 base for J; bases not matched to a gene: 3. Written as DNA, the CDR3 is TGTGCCTGGAGTAAGACAGGGGCCCAAGAGACCCAGTACTTC. This sequence encodes CAWSKTGAQETQYF.

There are a few counts of this clone. The CDR3 loop reads CASSSQSGQGNEQYF. In DNA form, the CDR3 reads TGTGCCAGCTCATCCCAATCGGGACAGGGGAACGAGCAGTACTTC. The chain has TRBV18 and TRBJ2-7; 10 positions match TRBD1. The germline CDR1 and CDR2 sequences are KGHSH and LQKENI. This CDR3 has 15 residues. Trimming removed 5 bases from V and 5 bases from J; junction bases left unmatched: 9.

V gene TRBV4-1 combines with J gene TRBJ1-1; possibly TRBD1 for D (5 bases). The V end lost 4 bases, the J end lost 5 bases, and 17 bases lay between the germline ends. The CDR3 spans 15 residues. Per germline, CDR1 MGHRA and CDR2 YSYEKL. CDR3 nucleotides: TGCGCCAGCAGCCTGGGACGGCGGGGGAAAACTGAAGCTTTCTTT. Protein sequence: CASSLGRRGKTEAFF.